This TCR beta chain stems from a study of cytomegalovirus exposure and HLA in healthy donors. About the research overall: Per a later analysis, the roughly 670 first-cohort and 100 to 150 validation repertoires shared one platform.

The validation cohort, a group of 100 to 150 subjects, included the donors and was separate from the approximately 680-subject first cohort. Regarding the study as a whole: The classifier reportedly diagnosed cytomegalovirus status with high specificity and sensitivity. Subsequent analysis revealed that first-cohort TCR clusters tended to co-occur in the 110 or so validation repertoires.

Germline V gives CDR1 SGHRS, CDR2 YFSETQ. CDR3 length: 17 amino acids. V was pared by 4 bases and J by 6 bases, with 15 bases of the junction left unmatched. This table comes from immunoSEQ multiplex PCR, and its TCRdb copy is limited to in-frame clones, with some not included. The sample consists of roughly 260,000 clones, almost 90% of them appearing once. In regard to this clone: Its antigen is currently unknown.

The chain carries TRBV5-1 and TRBJ2-1; 8 nucleotides match TRBD2. This receptor was obtained from a woman younger than 30 in good health and CMV-seronegative. Source material: PBMCs. The CDR3 here is CASSLRPRPRGGNEQFF. The CDR3 coding sequence is TGCGCCAGCAGCCTGCGACCGCGTCCTCGGGGGGGCAATGAGCAGTTCTTC.